A selection of T cell receptor beta chains follows, all from one sample in a study of human T cells and chemical hapten exposure. One entry per CDR3 protein, called by TCRdb with MiXCR from the RACE reads. The sample includes approximately 100,000 distinct CDR3 sequences, 9.5% to 11% of them seen just once. This specimen was whole blood, taken in connection with sensitization to the hapten diphenylcyclopropenone (DPC). The receptors were sampled from a woman aged 40 to 49 with alopecia areata. Some clones in this sample may be carry-over from other donors' samples. The CDR3 runs from the conserved cysteine through the conserved F or W. D genes are given only for firm matches. Only part of the rows carry a size: once, few, many, or a class if the clone is expanded.

cdr3_length j_call clone_size v_call d_call cdr3_aa cdr3_nt
13 TRBJ2-1 many TRBV11-2 TRBD1 CASSSQGVGEQFF TGTGCCAGCAGCTCCCAGGGGGTTGGTGAGCAGTTCTTC
9 TRBJ1-3 . TRBV12-3/TRBV12-4 . CATGPPIYF TGTGCCACAGGCCCCCCCATATATTTT
13 TRBJ2-3 few TRBV30 . CAWSRGAADTQYF TGTGCCTGGAGCCGGGGGGCAGCAGATACGCAGTATTTT
14 TRBJ1-2 many TRBV27 TRBD1 CASSQGQGDYGYTF TGTGCCAGCAGTCAGGGACAGGGCGACTATGGCTACACCTTC
13 TRBJ1-5 . TRBV6-5 . CASSGLAGQPQHF TGTGCCAGCAGCGGGCTGGCGGGACAGCCCCAGCATTTT
18 TRBJ2-6 . TRBV7-2 . CASSLAGGRISGANVLTF TGTGCCAGCAGCTTAGCTGGGGGGCGGATCTCTGGGGCCAACGTCCTGACTTTC
14 TRBJ2-1 few TRBV3-1 . CASSQSLLYNEQFF TGTGCCAGCAGCCAATCTCTCCTCTACAATGAGCAGTTCTTC
13 TRBJ2-7 many TRBV7-8 . CASSLGLGYEQYF TGTGCCAGCAGCTTAGGGCTTGGATACGAGCAGTACTTC
13 TRBJ1-1 . TRBV7-8 . CASREGGNTEAFF TGTGCCAGCAGGGAAGGGGGTAACACTGAAGCTTTCTTT
14 TRBJ2-7 few TRBV7-2 TRBD2 CASSRGTSGYEQYF TGTGCCAGCAGCAGGGGGACTAGCGGATACGAGCAGTACTTC
15 TRBJ2-2 . TRBV10-3 . CAISESGLASGELFF TGTGCCATCAGTGAGTCCGGTCTAGCGAGCGGGGAGCTGTTTTTT
13 TRBJ1-1 many TRBV7-3 . CASSLSARDEAFF TGTGCCAGCAGCTTATCTGCCAGGGATGAAGCTTTCTTT
15 TRBJ1-5 many TRBV7-2 . CASTKDGNSNQPQHF TGTGCCAGCACCAAGGACGGTAATAGCAATCAGCCCCAGCATTTT
14 TRBJ2-1 . TRBV28 TRBD2 CASSLTSGANEQFF TGTGCCAGCAGTCTGACTAGCGGAGCCAATGAGCAGTTCTTC
21 TRBJ2-3 . TRBV6-2/TRBV6-3 . CASSPRVNRGRNSGSGDTQYF TGTGCCAGCAGCCCCCGCGTAAACAGGGGGCGGAATAGCGGGAGTGGAGATACGCAGTATTTT
14 TRBJ1-4 . TRBV4-2 . CASSGTSGVEKLFF TGTGCCAGCAGCGGCACGTCCGGGGTTGAAAAACTGTTTTTT
15 TRBJ2-1 . TRBV7-2 . CASSPRALAGNEQFF TGTGCCAGCAGCCCACGGGCCCTGGCGGGTAATGAGCAGTTCTTC
15 TRBJ1-2 few TRBV6-1 . CASRGDSARFYGYTF TGTGCCAGCAGGGGGGACTCGGCAAGGTTCTATGGCTACACCTTC
14 TRBJ2-5 few TRBV20-1 TRBD2 CSAIAGVLQETQYF TGCAGTGCTATAGCGGGGGTTTTGCAAGAGACCCAGTACTTC
14 TRBJ1-1 . TRBV12-3/TRBV12-4 TRBD1 CASSPQGGSTEAFF TGTGCCAGCAGTCCACAGGGGGGTAGTACTGAAGCTTTCTTT
13 TRBJ2-7 few TRBV7-6 TRBD2 CASSRSGGNEQYF TGTGCCAGCAGTCGTAGCGGGGGCAACGAGCAGTACTTC
16 TRBJ2-2 few TRBV7-2 . CASSPLLTVNTGELFF TGTGCCAGCAGCCCTTTACTGACTGTTAACACCGGGGAGCTGTTTTTT
14 TRBJ2-7 . TRBV7-2 . CASRRIGGGYEQYF TGTGCCAGCAGGCGAATCGGGGGCGGCTACGAGCAGTACTTC
15 TRBJ2-5 . TRBV4-2 . CASSQEGGEQETQYF TGTGCCAGCAGCCAAGAGGGGGGCGAGCAAGAGACCCAGTACTTC
10 TRBJ2-7 many TRBV11-2 . CASSLGEQYF TGTGCCAGCAGCTTGGGCGAGCAGTACTTC
15 TRBJ1-1 . TRBV7-2 TRBD1 CASSLLGGSHTEAFF TGTGCCAGCAGCTTATTAGGGGGCAGCCACACTGAAGCTTTCTTT
14 TRBJ2-5 . TRBV7-2 . CASSFRRGQETQYF TGTGCCAGCAGCTTCCGGCGCGGCCAAGAGACCCAGTACTTC
15 TRBJ2-4 few TRBV12-5 TRBD1 CASGLVDRGKNIQYF TGTGCTAGTGGTTTGGTAGACAGGGGTAAAAACATTCAGTACTTC
16 TRBJ2-2 many TRBV12-3/TRBV12-4 . CASSLSQGRDTGELFF TGTGCCAGCAGTCTCAGCCAGGGGAGAGACACCGGGGAGCTGTTTTTT
17 TRBJ2-3 . TRBV5-1 TRBD2 CASSTQTSGRFTDTQYF TGCGCCAGCAGCACCCAGACTAGCGGGCGATTCACAGATACGCAGTATTTT
17 TRBJ2-1 few TRBV28 . CASSPPIVGGPYNEQFF TGTGCCAGCAGCCCCCCCATTGTGGGAGGACCCTACAATGAGCAGTTCTTC
14 TRBJ2-4 few TRBV14 . CASSGTDPQNIQYF TGTGCCAGCAGCGGGACGGACCCTCAAAACATTCAGTACTTC
15 TRBJ1-1 . TRBV19 . CASSLPPVENTEAFF TGTGCCAGTAGTCTACCTCCGGTCGAGAACACTGAAGCTTTCTTT
16 TRBJ1-4 . TRBV6-6 . CASSNSPRTTNEKLFF TGTGCCAGCAGCAACTCGCCCCGGACGACTAATGAAAAACTGTTTTTT
14 TRBJ1-2 . TRBV20-1 . CSARDPDRNYGYTF TGCAGTGCTAGGGACCCGGACAGAAACTATGGCTACACCTTC
15 TRBJ2-7 few TRBV7-2 . CASSFNRDFKDEQYF TGTGCCAGCAGCTTTAACCGGGATTTTAAGGACGAGCAGTACTTC
15 TRBJ1-2 . TRBV28 TRBD1 CASSLPTGVYYGYTF TGTGCCAGCAGTTTACCGACAGGGGTCTACTATGGCTACACCTTC
14 TRBJ2-1 many TRBV18 . CASSPKEGEGEQFF TGTGCCAGCTCACCAAAAGAGGGAGAAGGTGAGCAGTTCTTC
19 TRBJ2-6 many TRBV11-1 . CASSPVHGRSLSGANVLTF TGTGCCAGCAGCCCGGTTCATGGACGGTCCCTCTCTGGGGCCAACGTCCTGACTTTC
18 TRBJ2-7 few TRBV27 TRBD2 CASAGGTSGRRSSYEQYF TGTGCCAGCGCCGGTGGGACTAGCGGGAGGCGGAGCTCCTACGAGCAGTACTTC
16 TRBJ2-5 many TRBV6-6 . CASSYGVDSAQETQYF TGTGCCAGCAGTTACGGTGTCGACAGCGCCCAAGAGACCCAGTACTTC
14 TRBJ1-2 few TRBV6-1 TRBD1 CASRGQVTNYGYTF TGTGCCAGCAGGGGACAGGTCACCAACTATGGCTACACCTTC
16 TRBJ1-3 many TRBV27 TRBD1 CASSREGATSGNTIYF TGTGCCAGCAGTAGGGAGGGGGCTACGTCTGGAAACACCATATATTTT
14 TRBJ2-1 few TRBV20-1 TRBD1 CSARQGTGTNEQFF TGCAGTGCTAGACAAGGGACAGGAACCAATGAGCAGTTCTTC
14 TRBJ2-3 many TRBV4-3 TRBD2 CASSQDSGVTTQYF TGCGCCAGCAGCCAAGATAGCGGGGTGACCACGCAGTATTTT
14 TRBJ2-3 few TRBV9 . CASSGQTLTDTQYF TGTGCCAGCAGCGGGCAGACTCTCACAGATACGCAGTATTTT
17 TRBJ2-2 . TRBV6-1 . CASRGGSGTTNTGELFF TGTGCCAGCAGGGGAGGAAGCGGAACTACTAACACCGGGGAGCTGTTTTTT
13 TRBJ1-1 many TRBV30 . CAWSVGMGTEAFF TGTGCCTGGAGTGTAGGGATGGGGACTGAAGCTTTCTTT
12 TRBJ1-2 many TRBV29-1 . CKAWGNRYGYTF TGCAAGGCGTGGGGTAACCGCTATGGCTACACCTTC
15 TRBJ2-1 . TRBV29-1 TRBD2 CSVATTSGAYNEQFF TGCAGCGTTGCAACGACTAGCGGGGCCTACAATGAGCAGTTCTTC
14 TRBJ2-7 . TRBV7-9 . CASSLIGPSGEQYF TGTGCCAGCAGCTTAATAGGGCCGTCCGGCGAGCAGTACTTC
14 TRBJ2-1 many TRBV20-1 TRBD2 CSASRSGRNDEQFF TGCAGTGCTAGCAGGAGCGGGAGAAACGATGAGCAGTTCTTC
14 TRBJ2-1 many TRBV7-6 TRBD1 CASSPRGGQYEQFF TGTGCCAGCAGCCCGAGAGGGGGCCAATATGAGCAGTTCTTC